This TCR beta chain appears in the sequencing data of a study of blood T cell repertoires in COVID-19. Overall study context: Sources were T cells, B-cell-depleted T cells, or PBMCs; the material itself was cDNA or gDNA.

As processed by the authors: The assay estimated nucleated cells by amplifying reference gene primers. Produced via immunoSEQ multiplex PCR; TCRdb's table is partial and in-frame only. Clone size and V and J calls were adopted from that table, with D and trimming inferred from the DNA. The top ten clones hold more than 2% of a sample with about 220,000 clones, approximately 85% of them seen once. Trimming took 6 bases from V and 4 from J, leaving 10 bases between them. CDR1 is MDHEN and CDR2 is SYDVKM in the germline V gene. This CDR3 region has 13 residues. Seattle's cohort entered during active infection and was followed longitudinally.

Sequenced: peripheral blood. This chain joins TRBV28 and TRBJ2-1; TRBD2 might be the D (6 bases). This sequence was found in a woman aged 70 to 79 with COVID-19, enrolled during active disease. This chain's CDR3 is CASSTGLYNEQFF. The CDR3 DNA follows: TGTGCCAGCAGCACGGGACTTTACAATGAGCAGTTCTTC. Full variable domain (outside the CDR3, taken from reference TRBV28 and TRBJ2-1): DVKVTQSSRYLVKRTGEKVFLECVQDMDHENMFWYRQDPGLGLRLIYFSYDVKMKEKGDIPEGYSVSREKKERFSLILESASTNQTSMYLCASSTGLYNEQFFGPGTRLTVL.